Listed below are T cell receptor beta chains from one sample, sequenced in a study of blood T cell repertoires in COVID-19. Profiling relied on immunoSEQ multiplex PCR, and the TCRdb table lists in-frame clones only, not all of them. The repertoire holds a few hundred thousand clones, with 70% to 90% as singletons. Sequencing was done on a sample of PBMCs or T cells enriched from blood (not recorded which). Source of these receptors: a man aged 25 to 40 who had recovered from COVID-19. Each CDR3 is given with its conserved first and last residue. A D gene is named only where the DNA matches it firmly. Expanded clones are given a class, and other clones once, few, many or no size at all.

clone_size: NA; j_call: TRBJ1-6; v_call: TRBV19; d_call: TRBD1; cdr3_aa: CASRGARQGYNSPLHF; cdr3_nt: TGTGCCAGTAGAGGCGCCCGACAGGGGTATAATTCACCCCTCCACTTT
clone_size: NA; j_call: TRBJ1-2; v_call: TRBV9; d_call: TRBD1; cdr3_aa: CASSPGTGHYGYTF; cdr3_nt: TGTGCCAGCAGCCCAGGGACAGGCCACTATGGCTACACCTTC
clone_size: NA; j_call: TRBJ1-4; v_call: TRBV6-1; d_call: NA; cdr3_aa: CASSEVRATNEKLFF; cdr3_nt: TGTGCCAGCAGTGAAGTCCGGGCAACTAATGAAAAACTGTTTTTT
clone_size: NA; j_call: TRBJ2-2; v_call: TRBV5-4; d_call: NA; cdr3_aa: CASSLIGAMRTGELFF; cdr3_nt: TGTGCCAGCAGCTTGATAGGGGCAATGAGGACCGGGGAGCTGTTTTTT
clone_size: once; j_call: TRBJ1-1; v_call: TRBV9; d_call: TRBD1; cdr3_aa: CASSPRQGSNTEAFF; cdr3_nt: TGTGCCAGCAGCCCCCGACAGGGGTCGAACACTGAAGCTTTCTTT
clone_size: NA; j_call: TRBJ2-2; v_call: TRBV5-5; d_call: NA; cdr3_aa: CASSFGSGTGELFF; cdr3_nt: TGTGCCAGCAGCTTTGGTAGCGGCACCGGGGAGCTGTTTTTT
clone_size: NA; j_call: TRBJ2-5; v_call: TRBV7-9; d_call: TRBD2; cdr3_aa: CASSRYGGSGETQYF; cdr3_nt: TGTGCCAGCAGCCGGTACGGGGGGTCCGGGGAGACCCAGTACTTC
clone_size: NA; j_call: TRBJ2-2; v_call: TRBV5-1; d_call: NA; cdr3_aa: CASSLSRGRTGELFF; cdr3_nt: TGCGCCAGCAGCTTGTCGCGGGGACGGACCGGGGAGCTGTTTTTT
clone_size: NA; j_call: TRBJ2-7; v_call: TRBV6-5; d_call: TRBD1; cdr3_aa: CASRKQGYEQYF; cdr3_nt: TGTGCCAGCAGAAAACAGGGGTACGAGCAGTACTTC
clone_size: NA; j_call: TRBJ2-7; v_call: TRBV15; d_call: TRBD1; cdr3_aa: CATSRASQGTEIYEQYF; cdr3_nt: TGTGCCACCAGCAGAGCTAGCCAAGGGACAGAAATCTACGAGCAGTACTTC
clone_size: NA; j_call: TRBJ2-1; v_call: TRBV7-9; d_call: TRBD2; cdr3_aa: CASSSRTSGNEQFF; cdr3_nt: TGTGCCAGCAGCTCACGGACTAGCGGCAATGAGCAGTTCTTC
clone_size: NA; j_call: TRBJ2-3; v_call: TRBV15; d_call: TRBD2; cdr3_aa: CATSRGWGAGLATDTQYF; cdr3_nt: TGTGCCACCAGCAGAGGGTGGGGCGCGGGACTAGCGACAGATACGCAGTATTTT
clone_size: NA; j_call: TRBJ2-1; v_call: TRBV6-5; d_call: TRBD1; cdr3_aa: CASSFLRTGAYNEQFF; cdr3_nt: TGTGCCAGCAGTTTCCTCCGGACAGGGGCTTACAATGAGCAGTTCTTC
clone_size: NA; j_call: TRBJ2-7; v_call: TRBV6-5; d_call: TRBD2; cdr3_aa: CASTRTSGSYEQYF; cdr3_nt: TGTGCCAGCACCCGGACTAGCGGGAGCTACGAGCAGTACTTC
clone_size: NA; j_call: TRBJ2-5; v_call: TRBV5-1; d_call: TRBD2; cdr3_aa: CASSLVAGGGETQYF; cdr3_nt: TGCGCCAGCAGCTTGGTAGCGGGGGGAGGAGAGACCCAGTACTTC
clone_size: NA; j_call: TRBJ1-4; v_call: TRBV5-4; d_call: NA; cdr3_aa: CASSLTTGATNEKLFF; cdr3_nt: TGTGCCAGCAGCTTGACGACAGGTGCAACTAATGAAAAACTGTTTTTT
clone_size: NA; j_call: TRBJ2-7; v_call: TRBV24-1; d_call: NA; cdr3_aa: CATSDSGQPHEQYF; cdr3_nt: TGTGCCACCAGTGATAGTGGACAGCCCCACGAGCAGTACTTC
clone_size: NA; j_call: TRBJ1-1; v_call: TRBV2; d_call: NA; cdr3_aa: CASSEAGGDTEAFF; cdr3_nt: TGTGCCAGCAGTGAAGCGGGGGGAGACACTGAAGCTTTCTTT
clone_size: NA; j_call: TRBJ1-2; v_call: TRBV3-1/TRBV3-2; d_call: NA; cdr3_aa: CASSQARGGGGYTF; cdr3_nt: TGTGCCAGCAGCCAAGCACGGGGAGGAGGCGGCTACACCTTC
clone_size: NA; j_call: TRBJ1-2; v_call: TRBV2; d_call: NA; cdr3_aa: CASSELREGYGYTF; cdr3_nt: TGTGCCAGCAGTGAACTCAGGGAGGGCTATGGCTACACCTTC
clone_size: NA; j_call: TRBJ1-2; v_call: TRBV9; d_call: TRBD1; cdr3_aa: CASSVAGQANYGYTF; cdr3_nt: TGTGCCAGCAGCGTAGCTGGACAGGCTAACTATGGCTACACCTTC
clone_size: NA; j_call: TRBJ2-1; v_call: TRBV5-1; d_call: TRBD2; cdr3_aa: CASSSTSGTYNEQFF; cdr3_nt: TGCGCCAGCAGCTCTACTAGCGGGACCTACAATGAGCAGTTCTTC
clone_size: NA; j_call: TRBJ1-2; v_call: TRBV4-1; d_call: NA; cdr3_aa: CASSQETGDHNYGYTF; cdr3_nt: TGCGCCAGCAGCCAGGAGACAGGAGATCATAACTATGGCTACACCTTC
clone_size: NA; j_call: TRBJ1-3; v_call: TRBV5-5; d_call: TRBD1; cdr3_aa: CASSQEGQGVGNTIYF; cdr3_nt: TGTGCCAGCAGCCAAGAGGGACAGGGCGTGGGAAACACCATATATTTT
clone_size: NA; j_call: TRBJ1-2; v_call: TRBV12-3/TRBV12-4; d_call: TRBD1; cdr3_aa: CASGQGGGYTF; cdr3_nt: TGTGCCAGCGGACAGGGGGGCGGCTACACCTTC
clone_size: few; j_call: TRBJ2-1; v_call: TRBV7-9; d_call: TRBD1; cdr3_aa: CASSPILRDRKSNEQFF; cdr3_nt: TGTGCCAGCAGCCCAATACTCCGGGACAGGAAGTCCAATGAGCAGTTCTTC
clone_size: NA; j_call: TRBJ1-4; v_call: TRBV4-1; d_call: NA; cdr3_aa: CASSQGPRWSVNEKLFF; cdr3_nt: TGCGCCAGCAGCCAAGGCCCTCGATGGAGTGTTAATGAAAAACTGTTTTTT
clone_size: NA; j_call: TRBJ1-2; v_call: TRBV18; d_call: NA; cdr3_aa: CASSPRQENYGYTF; cdr3_nt: TGTGCCAGCTCACCACGACAGGAAAACTATGGCTACACCTTC
clone_size: NA; j_call: TRBJ2-4; v_call: TRBV7-9; d_call: NA; cdr3_aa: CASSRTGAKNIQYF; cdr3_nt: TGTGCCAGCAGCCGAACAGGGGCCAAAAACATTCAGTACTTC
clone_size: NA; j_call: TRBJ1-1; v_call: TRBV5-1; d_call: TRBD1; cdr3_aa: CASSLQGAHGTEAFF; cdr3_nt: TGCGCCAGCAGCTTACAGGGGGCGCATGGCACTGAAGCTTTCTTT
clone_size: once; j_call: TRBJ2-2; v_call: TRBV11-2; d_call: TRBD2; cdr3_aa: CASSRSGGSTGELFF; cdr3_nt: TGTGCCAGCAGTCGGAGCGGGGGTTCTACCGGGGAGCTGTTTTTT
clone_size: few; j_call: TRBJ1-4; v_call: TRBV9; d_call: NA; cdr3_aa: CASSTTGFSNEKLFF; cdr3_nt: TGTGCCAGCAGCACAACAGGGTTCTCGAATGAAAAACTGTTTTTT
clone_size: NA; j_call: TRBJ2-2; v_call: TRBV4-2; d_call: TRBD2; cdr3_aa: CASSYSSGGNTGELFF; cdr3_nt: TGTGCCAGCAGCTATTCTAGCGGGGGAAACACCGGGGAGCTGTTTTTT
clone_size: NA; j_call: TRBJ1-2; v_call: TRBV6-5; d_call: TRBD1; cdr3_aa: CASSYWGGQGPGYTF; cdr3_nt: TGTGCCAGCAGTTACTGGGGCGGACAGGGACCTGGCTACACCTTC
clone_size: NA; j_call: TRBJ1-2; v_call: TRBV6-5; d_call: TRBD1; cdr3_aa: CASREGQGRSGYTF; cdr3_nt: TGTGCCAGCAGAGAGGGACAGGGAAGGAGCGGCTACACCTTC
clone_size: NA; j_call: TRBJ1-2; v_call: TRBV19; d_call: TRBD1; cdr3_aa: CAIRLDRGYGYTF; cdr3_nt: TGTGCCATCCGCTTAGACAGGGGCTATGGCTACACCTTC
clone_size: NA; j_call: TRBJ2-5; v_call: TRBV24-1; d_call: TRBD1; cdr3_aa: CATSESGTGEETQYF; cdr3_nt: TGTGCCACCAGTGAGTCCGGGACAGGGGAAGAGACCCAGTACTTC
clone_size: NA; j_call: TRBJ1-2; v_call: TRBV5-1; d_call: NA; cdr3_aa: CASSLGSGNYGYTF; cdr3_nt: TGCGCCAGCAGCTTGGGTAGCGGGAACTATGGCTACACCTTC
clone_size: NA; j_call: TRBJ1-2; v_call: TRBV6-6; d_call: NA; cdr3_aa: CAVSDGAGYGYTF; cdr3_nt: TGTGCCGTCAGCGACGGGGCGGGGTATGGCTACACCTTC
clone_size: NA; j_call: TRBJ2-3; v_call: TRBV19; d_call: TRBD2; cdr3_aa: CASMPSGGVDTQYF; cdr3_nt: TGTGCCAGTATGCCTAGCGGGGGGGTGGATACGCAGTATTTT
clone_size: NA; j_call: TRBJ1-1; v_call: TRBV18; d_call: NA; cdr3_aa: CASSPAGFLGNTEAFF; cdr3_nt: TGTGCCAGCTCACCAGCGGGCTTCTTGGGGAACACTGAAGCTTTCTTT
clone_size: NA; j_call: TRBJ2-2; v_call: TRBV5-1; d_call: TRBD2; cdr3_aa: CASSLRASGLGELFF; cdr3_nt: TGCGCCAGCAGCTTGAGAGCTAGCGGGTTAGGGGAGCTGTTTTTT
clone_size: NA; j_call: TRBJ1-3; v_call: TRBV10-1; d_call: NA; cdr3_aa: CASDAGGGNTIYF; cdr3_nt: TGCGCCAGCGACGCGGGGGGCGGAAACACCATATATTTT
clone_size: NA; j_call: TRBJ2-2; v_call: TRBV7-3; d_call: TRBD1; cdr3_aa: CASSSQQGQTGELFF; cdr3_nt: TGTGCCAGCAGCTCACAACAGGGACAGACCGGGGAGCTGTTTTTT
clone_size: once; j_call: TRBJ2-4; v_call: TRBV30; d_call: TRBD2; cdr3_aa: CAWRPPGRGALNIQYF; cdr3_nt: TGTGCCTGGAGGCCCCCTGGGCGGGGGGCGCTAAACATTCAGTACTTC
clone_size: NA; j_call: TRBJ2-7; v_call: TRBV7-2; d_call: NA; cdr3_aa: CASSLVGGYSYEQYF; cdr3_nt: TGTGCCAGCAGCTTAGTTGGGGGGTACTCCTACGAGCAGTACTTC
clone_size: NA; j_call: TRBJ2-3; v_call: TRBV24-1; d_call: TRBD1; cdr3_aa: CATSEGATDTQYF; cdr3_nt: TGTGCCACCAGCGAGGGGGCCACAGATACGCAGTATTTT
clone_size: NA; j_call: TRBJ2-7; v_call: TRBV25-1; d_call: TRBD2; cdr3_aa: CASQAGRMDEQYF; cdr3_nt: TGTGCCAGCCAAGCCGGGAGGATGGACGAGCAGTACTTC
clone_size: NA; j_call: TRBJ2-2; v_call: TRBV5-1; d_call: TRBD1; cdr3_aa: CASSPGQLEVGELFF; cdr3_nt: TGCGCCAGCAGCCCGGGACAGCTAGAGGTCGGGGAGCTGTTTTTT
clone_size: NA; j_call: TRBJ2-5; v_call: TRBV18; d_call: TRBD1; cdr3_aa: CASSSPGTGLETQYF; cdr3_nt: TGTGCCAGCTCATCCCCCGGGACAGGGTTGGAGACCCAGTACTTC
clone_size: NA; j_call: TRBJ2-3; v_call: TRBV6-4; d_call: TRBD2; cdr3_aa: CASRGLAGGADTQYF; cdr3_nt: TGTGCCAGCAGAGGCCTAGCGGGGGGCGCAGATACGCAGTATTTT
clone_size: NA; j_call: TRBJ1-2; v_call: TRBV6-5; d_call: TRBD1; cdr3_aa: CASSYGTGGGYGYTF; cdr3_nt: TGTGCCAGCAGTTACGGGACAGGGGGAGGCTATGGCTACACCTTC
clone_size: NA; j_call: TRBJ1-2; v_call: TRBV2; d_call: NA; cdr3_aa: CASSSVATVFGYTF; cdr3_nt: TGTGCCAGCAGTTCAGTCGCGACAGTGTTTGGCTACACCTTC
clone_size: NA; j_call: TRBJ1-1; v_call: TRBV5-1; d_call: TRBD1; cdr3_aa: CASSSGQGTVTEAFF; cdr3_nt: TGCGCCAGCAGCTCAGGACAGGGAACAGTCACTGAAGCTTTCTTT
clone_size: NA; j_call: TRBJ2-7; v_call: TRBV7-2; d_call: NA; cdr3_aa: CASRRGGTEGYEQYF; cdr3_nt: TGTGCCAGCAGACGCGGCGGGACAGAGGGCTACGAGCAGTACTTC